This T cell receptor (beta chain) came from a study of response to subunit inactivated influenza vaccine. This clonotype was seen many times. CDR3 size: 13 residues. Between the trimmed V and J ends, which lost 3 bases and 5 bases, there was a span of 10 bases. Germline V gene data show CDR1 as DFQATT and CDR2 as SNEGSKA (reference sequence). TCRdb used MiXCR to reprocess the RT-PCR reads, holding one entry per CDR3 protein. Of approximately 500,000 distinct CDR3 sequences in the sample, roughly 23% were seen once. This sample also belongs to another study, concerning T cells expressing NK-cell markers. That work states: What made the TCR beta cDNA was 5'RACE template switching with UMIs. HCMV seropositivity characterized most of the eight sequenced donors, and seronegativity one. As a fraction of CD8+ T cells, dominant NKG2C+ clonotypes reached roughly 1.0-7.5% in 5 to 7 donors. In four donors, these clonotypes also led the CD3+CD56-NKG2C+ fraction.

The material sequenced was CD4+ T cells sorted from PBMCs, taken less than 13 days after vaccination. This chain uses TRBV20-1 with TRBJ2-2; D may be TRBD2 (5 bases). The sequence came from a man in his fifties who received an inactivated influenza vaccine. The CDR3 loop is CSASRGLTGELFF. CDR3 DNA: TGCAGTGCTAGCAGAGGGTTAACCGGGGAGCTGTTTTTT.